Listed below are T cell receptor beta chains from one sample, sequenced in a study of T cells in localized non-small cell lung cancer. This table comes from immunoSEQ multiplex PCR, and its TCRdb copy is limited to in-frame clones, with some not included. The sample lists roughly 26,000 clones; approximately 90% were seen once. The source material was peripheral blood, sampled before any cancer treatment. Receptors originate from a female donor of 60 years or more with stage II squamous cell lung carcinoma. CDR3s include the opening cysteine and the closing phenylalanine or tryptophan. A D gene is named only where the DNA matches it firmly. Only part of the rows carry a size: once, few, many, or a class if the clone is expanded.

len,abundance,v_gene,j_gene,d_gene,CDR3nt,CDR3aa
18,once,TRBV9,TRBJ1-2,.,TGTGCCAGCAGCGTAAGTCGTGGGGCCCGAGTCCCGGGCTATGGCTACACCTTC,CASSVSRGARVPGYGYTF
15,.,TRBV30,TRBJ1-5,TRBD1,TGTGCCTGGAGTGTGAGGGTTGGACAGGCCAAGCCCCAGCATTTT,CAWSVRVGQAKPQHF
14,.,TRBV11-2,TRBJ1-1,.,TGTGCCAGCAGCTTATTTGCCCCGGGCACTGAAGCTTTCTTT,CASSLFAPGTEAFF
14,.,TRBV30,TRBJ2-7,.,TGTGCCTGGAGTCAGCCGGGATCCACCGGCGAGCAGTACTTC,CAWSQPGSTGEQYF
10,once,TRBV6-5,TRBJ2-2,.,TGTGTCAGCTCCCGCGGGGAGCTGTTTTTT,CVSSRGELFF
13,.,TRBV5-4,TRBJ2-2,TRBD1,TGTGCCAGCAGCTCCAGGGGGACCGGGGAGCTGTTTTTT,CASSSRGTGELFF
14,.,TRBV7-9,TRBJ1-6,.,TGTGCCAGCAGCTCGACTCCCCAGGGTTCACCCCTCCACTTT,CASSSTPQGSPLHF
16,.,TRBV5-8,TRBJ2-2,.,TGTGCCAGCAGCCGAAAACCGAATTTAGGCACCGGGGAGCTGTTTTTT,CASSRKPNLGTGELFF
12,.,TRBV5-1,TRBJ2-1,.,TGCGCCAGCAGCTTGGGGCGGAGCGAGCAGTTCTTC,CASSLGRSEQFF
12,.,TRBV6-1,TRBJ2-3,TRBD2,TGTGCCAGCACTGAAAGCGGGGGTACGCAGTATTTT,CASTESGGTQYF
15,.,TRBV5-1,TRBJ1-6,.,TGCGCCAGCAGCTTGGTGGAGGCCGCTAATTCACCCCTCCACTTT,CASSLVEAANSPLHF
14,few,TRBV6-1,TRBJ1-2,.,TGTGCCAGCAGTCTCACAGGGACGGGAGTAGGCTACACCTTC,CASSLTGTGVGYTF
14,.,TRBV6-5,TRBJ2-3,.,TGTGCCAGCAGTTACTCGGGAAGAACGGATACGCAGTATTTT,CASSYSGRTDTQYF
15,.,TRBV11-2,TRBJ2-7,TRBD2,TGTGCCAGCAGCTTAGTTAGCGGGGAATCCTACGAGCAGTACTTC,CASSLVSGESYEQYF
17,.,TRBV10-3,TRBJ2-3,TRBD2,TGTGCCATCAGTGGTCGGGGACTAGCGGGAGGCACAGATACGCAGTATTTT,CAISGRGLAGGTDTQYF
19,.,TRBV29-1,TRBJ1-3,.,TGCAGCGTCCGACCGGGGGAGGGATCAACCTGGAGCTCTGGAAACACCATATATTTT,CSVRPGEGSTWSSGNTIYF
11,once,TRBV27,TRBJ2-2,.,TGTGCCAGCAGTTGGGGCGGGGAGCTGTTTTTT,CASSWGGELFF
13,.,TRBV28,TRBJ2-3,.,TGTGCCAGCAGACCTTTAAACGCAGATACGCAGTATTTT,CASRPLNADTQYF
14,.,TRBV7-2,TRBJ2-4,.,TGTGCCAGCAGCTACCTCGGGTCCAAAAACATTCAGTACTTC,CASSYLGSKNIQYF
17,.,TRBV4-3,TRBJ2-7,.,TGCGCCAGCAGCCAAGATAGGGCAACGGGGGAGGCCTACGAGCAGTACTTC,CASSQDRATGEAYEQYF
14,.,TRBV6-6,TRBJ1-6,.,TGTGCCAGCTCCAGGAGCTCCTATAATTCACCCCTCCACTTT,CASSRSSYNSPLHF
15,.,TRBV19,TRBJ1-3,.,TGTGCCAGTAGTCCAGGACGGAGCTCTGGAAACACCATATATTTT,CASSPGRSSGNTIYF
15,once,TRBV27,TRBJ1-2,.,TGTGCCAGCAGTCCCTGGGAGGGGATCGGTTATGGCTACACCTTC,CASSPWEGIGYGYTF
12,.,TRBV9,TRBJ2-1,.,TGTGCCAGCAGCGAGCAGGGGAGGGAGCAGTTCTTC,CASSEQGREQFF
14,.,TRBV5-1,TRBJ1-2,.,TGCGCCAGCAGGTGGGAGACAGCTAACTATGGCTACACCTTC,CASRWETANYGYTF
15,.,TRBV5-1,TRBJ1-2,.,TGCGCCAGCAGCCCCGGGGGTGGCGGGGACTATGGCTACACCTTC,CASSPGGGGDYGYTF
11,.,TRBV27,TRBJ2-1,.,TGTGCCAGCAGTCTCTACAATGAGCAGTTCTTC,CASSLYNEQFF
15,once,TRBV28,TRBJ2-2,TRBD2,TGTGCCAGCAGTTCCGGGACTAGCGGAACCGGGGAGCTGTTTTTT,CASSSGTSGTGELFF
12,.,TRBV2,TRBJ2-7,.,TGTGCCAGCAGTCCCCAGGGCTACGAGCAGTACTTC,CASSPQGYEQYF
14,.,TRBV7-2,TRBJ2-7,.,TGTGCCAGCAGCTTTGTCGGGCACCGGTACGAGCAGTACTTC,CASSFVGHRYEQYF
14,.,TRBV6-6,TRBJ1-5,.,TGTGCCAGCACCTCATACGCCTTAAATCAGCCCCAGCATTTT,CASTSYALNQPQHF
10,.,TRBV29-1,TRBJ1-2,.,TGCAGCGTTTTTCCGGGAGGCTACACCTTC,CSVFPGGYTF
14,.,TRBV7-2,TRBJ1-6,.,TGTGCCAGCAGCTTATTAGGTTTCGCTTCACCCCTCCACTTT,CASSLLGFASPLHF
16,.,TRBV11-1,TRBJ2-3,.,TGTGCCAGCACCTTAGCGACGGGGGCCGTTCCCCATACGCAGTATTTT,CASTLATGAVPHTQYF
15,.,TRBV6-1,TRBJ1-6,.,TGTGCCAGCAGTGAACAGGGGACCTATAATTCACCCCTCCACTTT,CASSEQGTYNSPLHF
12,.,TRBV30,TRBJ1-1,TRBD1,TGTGCCTGGAGCCCAGGGGGACCCGAAGCTTTCTTT,CAWSPGGPEAFF
15,.,TRBV7-6,TRBJ1-1,TRBD1,TGTGCCAGCAGCTCTACCGGGACAGGGTTTACTGAAGCTTTCTTT,CASSSTGTGFTEAFF
14,.,TRBV6-5,TRBJ1-5,.,TGTGCCAGCAGTTACTCTCAGGGGATTCAGCCCCAGCATTTT,CASSYSQGIQPQHF
13,.,TRBV6-1,TRBJ1-1,.,TGTGCCAGCACGCGCGTCAAGGACACTGAAGCTTTCTTT,CASTRVKDTEAFF
14,few,TRBV7-9,TRBJ1-1,.,TGTGCCAGCAGCACGGGGTGGGAGAACACTGAAGCTTTCTTT,CASSTGWENTEAFF
13,.,TRBV19,TRBJ1-2,.,TGTGCCAGTACCGGCGACAGTATTTATGGCTACACCTTC,CASTGDSIYGYTF
13,.,TRBV30,TRBJ2-2,.,TGTGCCTGGAGAATCCGGAACACCGGGGAGCTGTTTTTT,CAWRIRNTGELFF
16,.,TRBV9,TRBJ2-2,.,TGTGCCAGCAGCGTACTCGGGACCCAGAACACCGGGGAGCTGTTTTTT,CASSVLGTQNTGELFF